This passage covers 4 T cell receptor beta chains from one sample sequenced in a study of cytomegalovirus exposure and HLA in healthy donors (dated by TCRdb to about 2017). Library construction relied on the immunoSEQ multiplex PCR assay. For the multiplex PCR, a mixture combining 60 forward primers for TCR Vbeta segments and 13 reverse primers for TCR Jbeta segments was used. Not all clones reach the TCRdb copy of this immuneACCESS table, which keeps in-frame sequences only. Checked studies attribute under half of the gap to unresolved V genes and leave the rest unexplained. The sample data list around 120,000 clones, and 75% of these were observed just once. In total, the top ten clones hold over 1.5% of the sample. The specimen was PBMCs. The receptors were sampled from a woman aged 18-35 years in good health and CMV-seronegative.

The V call is TRBV19, the J call TRBJ2-7; 10 nucleotides agree with TRBD2. Losses at the gene ends were 9 bases for V and 5 bases for J; bases not matched to a gene: 7. Germline assignment: CDR1 LNHDA and CDR2 SQIVND (reference sequence). CDR3 length: 13 amino acids. The DNA of the CDR3 is TGTGCCAGCGCAGCGCTAGCGGGGGACGAGCAGTACTTC. Protein product: CASAALAGDEQYF.

This clone turned up a few times. The gene calls are TRBV30 and TRBJ1-4, with D hard to call. The CDR3 loop spans 16 amino acids. In germline, CDR1 is GTSNPN, CDR2 SVGIG (reference sequence). Trimming left V 0 bases short and J 0 bases short, with 11 bases between. The CDR3 sequence is CAWSVRHWATNEKLFF. The CDR3 DNA sequence: TGTGCCTGGAGTGTACGACATTGGGCAACTAATGAAAAACTGTTTTTT. Complete variable domain (other parts from reference TRBV30 and TRBJ1-4): SQTIHQWPATLVQPVGSPLSLECTVEGTSNPNLYWYRQAAGRGLQLLFYSVGIGQISSEVPQNLSASRPQDRQFILSSKKLLLSDSGFYLCAWSVRHWATNEKLFFGSGTQLSVL.

The chain couples TRBV10-1 to TRBJ1-4; the D gene is possibly TRBD1 (6 bases). Germline V gene data show CDR1 as WNHNN and CDR2 as SYGVQD (reference sequence). Trimming removed 3 bases from V and 8 bases from J, with 10 bases in between. The CDR3 runs 13 residues. Here the CDR3 DNA reads TGCGCCAGCAGTGACCCAGGGGAAGAAAAACTGTTTTTT. This sequence encodes CASSDPGEEKLFF.

V usage is TRBV9 and J usage is TRBJ1-3, with TRBD1 matching 9 bases. The CDR3 consists of 14 residues. Germline assignment: CDR1 SGDLS and CDR2 YYNGEE. The trim removed 4 bases at V and 6 bases at J, leaving 5 bases unmatched. The CDR3 sequence is CASSFRTGENTIYF. The CDR3 DNA is TGTGCCAGCAGCTTCCGGACAGGGGAAAACACCATATATTTT.